This paragraph reports one T cell receptor (beta chain). Sequencing used immunoSEQ multiplex PCR; TCRdb keeps in-frame clones, though not all of them. The sample lists more than 200,000 clones; around 84% were seen once. This specimen comes from a study of blood T cell repertoires in COVID-19. About the study: COVID-19 samples collected from the United States, Italy and Spain covered acute and convalescent phases. T cells, B-cell-depleted T cells, or PBMCs supplied cDNA or gDNA.

Germline-derived CDR1 and CDR2 are SGHRS and YFSETQ. Trimming at V came to 2 bases and at J to 3 bases, leaving 14 bases not matched to a gene. This CDR3 region has 18 residues. Sequencing was performed on peripheral blood. The chain has TRBV5-1 and TRBJ2-1, with 7 bases aligning to TRBD2. The clonotype originates from a woman aged 60 to 75 with COVID-19, enrolled during active disease. CDR3 residues: CASSFPLAVKIDYNEQFF. As DNA, the CDR3 is TGCGCCAGCAGCTTCCCTCTAGCGGTCAAGATCGACTACAATGAGCAGTTCTTC.